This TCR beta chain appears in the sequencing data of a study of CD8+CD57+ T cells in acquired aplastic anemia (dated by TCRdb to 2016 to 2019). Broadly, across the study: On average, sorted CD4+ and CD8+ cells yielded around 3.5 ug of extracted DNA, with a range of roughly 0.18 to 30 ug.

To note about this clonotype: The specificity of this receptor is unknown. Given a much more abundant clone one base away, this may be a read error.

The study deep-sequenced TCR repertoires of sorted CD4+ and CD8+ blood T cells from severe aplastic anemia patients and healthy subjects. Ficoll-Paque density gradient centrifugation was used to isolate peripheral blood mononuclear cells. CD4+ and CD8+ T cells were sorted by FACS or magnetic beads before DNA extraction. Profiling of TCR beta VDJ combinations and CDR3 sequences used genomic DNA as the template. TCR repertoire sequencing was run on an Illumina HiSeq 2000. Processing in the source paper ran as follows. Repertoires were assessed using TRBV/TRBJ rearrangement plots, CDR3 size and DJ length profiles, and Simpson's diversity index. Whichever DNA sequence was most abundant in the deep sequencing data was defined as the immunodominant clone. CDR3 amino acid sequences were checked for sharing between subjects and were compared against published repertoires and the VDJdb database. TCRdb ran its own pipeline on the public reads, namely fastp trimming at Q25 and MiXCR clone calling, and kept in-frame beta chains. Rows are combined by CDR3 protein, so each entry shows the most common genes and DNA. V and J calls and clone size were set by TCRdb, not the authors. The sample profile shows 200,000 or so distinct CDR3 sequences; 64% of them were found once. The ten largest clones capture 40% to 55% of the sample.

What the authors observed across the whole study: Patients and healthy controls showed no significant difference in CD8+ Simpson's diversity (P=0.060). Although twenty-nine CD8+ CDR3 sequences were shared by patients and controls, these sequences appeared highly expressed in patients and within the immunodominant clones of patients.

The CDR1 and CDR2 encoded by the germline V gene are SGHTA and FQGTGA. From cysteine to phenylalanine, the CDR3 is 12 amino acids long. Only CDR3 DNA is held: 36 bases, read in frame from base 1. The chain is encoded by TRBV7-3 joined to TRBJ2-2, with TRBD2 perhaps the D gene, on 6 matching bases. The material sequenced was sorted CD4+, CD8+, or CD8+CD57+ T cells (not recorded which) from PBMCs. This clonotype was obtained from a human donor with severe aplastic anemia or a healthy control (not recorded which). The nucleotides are TGTGCCAGCACAGAGAACACCGGGGGGCTGTTTTTT. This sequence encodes CASTENTGGLFF. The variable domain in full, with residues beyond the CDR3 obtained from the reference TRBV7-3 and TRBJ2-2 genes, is GAGVSQTPSNKVTEKGKYVELRCDPISGHTALYWYRQSLGQGPEFLIYFQGTGAADDSGLPNDRFFAVRPEGSVSTLKIQRTERGDSAVYLCASTENTGGLFFGEGSRLTVL.